The next 14 T cell receptor beta chains were all read from a single sample in a study of cytomegalovirus exposure and HLA in healthy donors. Use of 60 Vbeta and 13 Jbeta primers characterized the PCR. Only in-frame clones appear in the TCRdb table, and some are missing; sequencing was by immunoSEQ multiplex PCR. The sample consists of some 190,000 clones, over 70% of them appearing once. Sequenced: PBMCs. The receptors shown here come from a woman aged 25 to 39 in good health and CMV-seropositive.

The V call is TRBV2, the J call TRBJ1-5; 10 positions match TRBD1. This CDR3 has 13 residues. Losses at the gene ends were 9 bases for V and 5 bases for J; bases not matched to a gene: 4. Per germline, CDR1 SNHLY and CDR2 FYNNEI. The CDR3 DNA sequence: TGTGCCAGTTCGGACAGGGGGGATCAGCCCCAGCATTTT. Translating it yields CASSDRGDQPQHF.

V is TRBV5-1 and J is TRBJ2-2; 8 bases map to TRBD1. The CDR3 contains 16 residues. Trimming at V came to 6 bases and at J to 1 base, leaving 8 bases not matched to a gene. Germline V gives CDR1 SGHRS, CDR2 YFSETQ. The CDR3 DNA is TGCGCCAGCACCATCGACGGACAGGGGAACACCGGGGAGCTGTTTTTT. It translates to CASTIDGQGNTGELFF.

This sequence joins TRBV5-1 and TRBJ2-3; 9 bases fit TRBD1. V lost 3 bases and J lost 3; bases outside the gene matches: 2. Germline V lookup: CDR1 SGHRS, CDR2 YFSETQ. The CDR3 loop spans 14 amino acids. As DNA, the CDR3 is TGCGCCAGCAGCTCCGACAGGGGGACAGATACGCAGTATTTT. Translating it yields CASSSDRGTDTQYF. Full variable domain (outside the CDR3, taken from reference TRBV5-1 and TRBJ2-3): KAGVTQTPRYLIKTRGQQVTLSCSPISGHRSVSWYQQTPGQGLQFLFEYFSETQRNKGNFPGRFSGRQFSNSRSEMNVSTLELGDSALYLCASSSDRGTDTQYFGPGTRLTVL.

The chain combines TRBV28 with TRBJ2-7; 13 nucleotides agree with TRBD2. V trimming: 3 bases; J trimming: 0 bases; junction bases outside the gene matches: 5. The CDR3 runs 17 residues. Germline lookup yields CDR1 MDHEN and CDR2 SYDVKM. The chain's CDR3 is CASSFPTSGGISYEQYF. As DNA, the CDR3 is TGTGCCAGCAGTTTTCCGACTAGCGGGGGGATCTCCTACGAGCAGTACTTC.

This rearrangement joins TRBV6-5 to TRBJ2-7; D is possibly TRBD2 (6 bases). The germline V and J ends were trimmed by 3 bases and 0 bases, with 9 bases remaining between them. CDR1 is MNHEY and CDR2 is SVGAGI in the germline V gene. The CDR3 consists of 14 residues. The CDR3 here is CASSYSSDSYEQYF. The CDR3 region has the DNA TGTGCCAGCAGTTATTCTAGCGACTCCTACGAGCAGTACTTC.

This clone was recorded a few times. This chain links TRBV28 with TRBJ2-7, with 7 bases aligning to TRBD1. The CDR3 is 15 amino acids. The V segment lost 7 bases and the J segment 0 bases; nucleotides outside the gene matches: 9. Germline V lookup: CDR1 MDHEN, CDR2 SYDVKM. The CDR3 coding sequence is TGTGCCAGCAACCGTGGGGCAGGGGGCTCCTACGAGCAGTACTTC. Protein: CASNRGAGGSYEQYF.

V gene TRBV28 combines with J gene TRBJ2-1; 7 nucleotides match TRBD1. This CDR3 has 15 amino acids. Germline assignment: CDR1 MDHEN and CDR2 SYDVKM. V trimming: 1 base; J trimming: 2 bases; junction bases outside the gene matches: 2. The CDR3 bases are TGTGCCAGCAGTTTATTGACAGGGACCTACAATGAGCAGTTCTTC. Translating it yields CASSLLTGTYNEQFF. The variable domain in full, with the rest retrieved from reference TRBV28 and TRBJ2-1, is DVKVTQSSRYLVKRTGEKVFLECVQDMDHENMFWYRQDPGLGLRLIYFSYDVKMKEKGDIPEGYSVSREKKERFSLILESASTNQTSMYLCASSLLTGTYNEQFFGPGTRLTVL.

This clone appeared a few times. This chain links TRBV6-1 with TRBJ2-7, with 8 bases that match TRBD1. CDR3 length: 12 residues. With V trimmed by 4 bases and J by 7 bases, 3 bases remained unmatched. The V gene's germline CDR1 is MNHNS and CDR2 SASEGT. DNA of the CDR3: TGTGCCAGCAGTGGGACAGGGTGGGAGCAGTACTTC. Translated, it gives CASSGTGWEQYF.

The V gene is TRBV7-2, the J gene TRBJ2-2; TRBD2 agrees at 7 bases. Germline CDR1 and CDR2: SGHTA and FQGNSA. V was clipped by 5 bases and J by 0 bases; unmatched bases: 6. The CDR3 covers 16 residues. In nucleotides, the CDR3 is TGTGCCAGCAGCCTGTTAGCGGGCACGAACACCGGGGAGCTGTTTTTT. This translates into CASSLLAGTNTGELFF.

This clone came up a few times. Other DNA sequences in the same sample also yield this CDR3. The chain combines TRBV14 with TRBJ2-2; TRBD1 matches at 7 bases. Germline-derived CDR1 and CDR2 are SGHDN and FVKESK. V shed 2 bases and J 6 bases; nucleotides not matched to a gene: 0. The CDR3 is 13 amino acids. The chain's CDR3 is CASSQQGAGELFF. The CDR3 bases are TGTGCCAGCAGCCAACAGGGGGCCGGGGAGCTGTTTTTT. The full variable domain, rest sourced from reference TRBV14 and TRBJ2-2, is EAGVTQFPSHSVIEKGQTVTLRCDPISGHDNLYWYRRVMGKEIKFLLHFVKESKQDESGMPNNRFLAERTGGTYSTLKVQPAELEDSGVYFCASSQQGAGELFFGEGSRLTVL.

The chain is built from TRBV27 and TRBJ1-2; 8 bases line up with TRBD1. CDR3 length: 15 amino acids. V shed 6 bases and J 5 bases; nucleotides not matched to a gene: 11. CDR1 and CDR2 from the germline V gene are MNHEY and SMNVEV (reference sequence). The CDR3 nucleotides are TGTGCCAGCAGGTCTGCTTTACAGGGGGATTATGGCTACACCTTC. Protein sequence: CASRSALQGDYGYTF.

A remark on this clone: An end of the junction differs from the germline gene, which may be a read error. The sample carries other DNA sequences with the same CDR3. This sequence joins TRBV7-9 and TRBJ1-4; TRBD1 agrees at 8 bases. The CDR3 extends over 15 amino acids. The germline CDR1 and CDR2 sequences are SEHNR and FQNEAQ (reference sequence). The CDR3 is CASSLRTGTNEKLFF. The CDR3 DNA sequence: TGTGCTAGCAGCCTTAGGACAGGGACTAATGAAAAACTGTTTTTT.

The chain has TRBV27 and TRBJ1-5; a weak D match, TRBD1 (6 bases). Germline loops: CDR1 MNHEY, CDR2 SMNVEV (reference sequence). The CDR3 is made up of 15 amino acids. The V end lost 0 bases, the J end lost 1 base, and 7 bases lay between the germline ends. This chain's CDR3 is CASSLSQGSNQPQHF. The CDR3 DNA sequence: TGTGCCAGCAGTTTATCCCAGGGGAGCAATCAGCCCCAGCATTTT.

This sequence joins TRBV7-6 and TRBJ2-7; TRBD2 might be the D (6 bases). V dropped 5 bases and J dropped 7 bases, with 21 bases sitting between them. Germline CDR1 is SGHVS and CDR2 is FNYEAQ. This CDR3 region has 15 residues. This chain's CDR3 is CASSPIADSLREQYF. In DNA form, the CDR3 reads TGTGCCAGCAGCCCTATAGCGGACTCGCTTCGGGAGCAGTACTTC.